This T cell receptor beta chain was identified in a study of vaccination and CD4 T cells after COVID-19. For the study at large: Convalescent patients were SARS-CoV-2 positive by nasal swab PCR; fewer than ten mild, one severe. Following dose two, a median about 65 days (range 14 to 241) passed before post-vaccine samples were taken.

CDR3 size: 15 residues. Germline loops: CDR1 SGHVS, CDR2 FQNEAQ. Between the trimmed V and J ends, which lost 5 bases and 5 bases, there was a span of 16 bases. Treatment given: approximately 9-day PBMC culture with coronavirus spike peptide pools or control peptides (ViraFEST assay). Peptide pool stimulation in ViraFEST expanded antigen-specific T cells, whose TCRs were then sequenced. CD4+ T cells that had been cultured provided DNA sequenced with the Oncomine TCR Beta short-read assay. The template was genomic DNA from cultured CD4+ T cells. TCRdb itself ran the PCR reads through MiXCR, one entry per CDR3 protein. This sample has 20,000 or so distinct CDR3 sequences; about 40% occur once, and the top ten carry 26%. In regard to this clonotype: The target antigen is unknown.

This sequence joins TRBV7-8 and TRBJ1-3; TRBD1 might be the D (5 bases). The sequence was obtained from a human donor who had recovered from COVID-19. The source was CD4+ T cells from blood, cultured in vitro, collected before SARS-CoV-2 vaccination. This CDR3 reads CASSTARGPRNTIYF. Written as DNA, the CDR3 is TGTGCCAGCAGCACAGCTAGGGGTCCACGAAACACCATATATTTT. Full variable domain (remainder filled in from reference TRBV7-8 and TRBJ1-3): GAGVSQSPRYKVAKRGQDVALRCDPISGHVSLFWYQQALGQGPEFLTYFQNEAQLDKSGLPSDRFFAERPEGSVSTLKIQRTQQEDSAVYLCASSTARGPRNTIYFGEGSWLTVV.